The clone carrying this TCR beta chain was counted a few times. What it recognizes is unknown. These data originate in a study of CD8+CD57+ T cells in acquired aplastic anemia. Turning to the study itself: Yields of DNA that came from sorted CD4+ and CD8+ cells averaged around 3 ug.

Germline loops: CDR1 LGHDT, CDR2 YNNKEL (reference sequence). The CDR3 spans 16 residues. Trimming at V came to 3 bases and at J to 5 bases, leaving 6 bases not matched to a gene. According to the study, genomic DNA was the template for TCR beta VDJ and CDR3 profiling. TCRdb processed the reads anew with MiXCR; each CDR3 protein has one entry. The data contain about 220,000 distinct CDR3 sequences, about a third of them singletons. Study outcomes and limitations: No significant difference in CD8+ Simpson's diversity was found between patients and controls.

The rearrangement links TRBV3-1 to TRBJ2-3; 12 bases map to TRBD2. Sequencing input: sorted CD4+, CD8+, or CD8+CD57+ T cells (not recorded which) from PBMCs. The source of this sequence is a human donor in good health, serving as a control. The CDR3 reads CASSQPSSGRVDTQYF. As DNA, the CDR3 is TGTGCCAGCAGCCAGCCCTCTAGCGGGAGGGTAGATACGCAGTATTTT.